This T cell receptor beta chain was obtained from a study of T-cell memory formation after mild COVID-19. Findings and caveats of the study: Clones contracting over day 15 to 85 were CD4/CD8 balanced, with later expanders leaning CD4+. Cross-reactive memory appears to have joined, as suggested by some responding clones showing up in pre-infection memory.

Of note for this clonotype: Its antigen is not identified.

Amplification by 5'RACE using constant-segment primers produced TCR alpha and TCR beta cDNA libraries that carried sample barcodes and UMIs. A single record per CDR3 protein comes from TCRdb applying MiXCR to the 5' RACE reads. The repertoire includes about 44,000 distinct CDR3 sequences, 6.6% of them detected once, and roughly 0.76% sits in the top ten. CDR1 and CDR2 (germline): MNHNS, SASEGT. V lost 6 bases and J 4 bases, leaving 12 bases between the germline ends. The CDR3 extends over 13 amino acids. This chain links TRBV6-1 with TRBJ2-5; D is uncertain. This clonotype originated in an adult who had mild COVID-19 (a few samples of this study predate the infection). Cell type and time point are not known. Sequenced: PBMCs or a T cell subset sorted from them (not recorded which). CDR3 DNA: TGTGCCAGCAGACCATCCATAGCAGAGACCCAGTACTTC. Its translation: CASRPSIAETQYF.